These 31 T cell receptor beta chains came from one sample sequenced in a study of immune cell composition in non-small cell lung cancer. Normal lung was taken at the farthest possible site, at least 3 cm from tumour. Assay: immunoSEQ multiplex PCR; the TCRdb copy retains only in-frame clones and omits some. The sample has 1,700 or so clones, 75% to 85% seen once. Sequencing was done on a sample of non-adjacent lung tissue. These receptors were collected from a human donor with non-small cell lung cancer.

The chain uses TRBV4-1 and TRBJ2-5; 9 nucleotides align to TRBD2. The V gene end was trimmed by 4 bases and the J gene end by 1 base; junction bases not matched to a gene: 10. CDR3 size: 17 residues. Germline lookup yields CDR1 MGHRA and CDR2 YSYEKL. CDR3 loop: CASSLKGGGGAQETQYF. CDR3 bases: TGCGCCAGCAGCCTCAAAGGAGGCGGGGGGGCCCAAGAGACCCAGTACTTC.

The CDR3 nucleotides read TGTGCCAGCAGCCCGCGGAATCAGCCCCAGCATTTT. This translates into CASSPRNQPQHF. The rearrangement joins TRBV7-2 to TRBJ1-5; the D is unclear. Trimming stripped 5 bases from V and 4 bases from J, with 6 bases between. The CDR3 extends over 12 amino acids. Germline lookup yields CDR1 SGHTA and CDR2 FQGNSA.

V is TRBV29-1 and J is TRBJ2-1, with D unclear. The CDR3 is 11 amino acids. Germline V CDR1 and CDR2: SQVTM, ANQGSEA. Deletions cut 2 bases from V and 12 bases from J, with 11 bases between. CDR3 sequence reads: CSVEQARRQFF. In nucleotides, the CDR3 is TGCAGCGTTGAACAGGCAAGACGGCAGTTCTTC.

The J gene is TRBJ2-7, the V gene TRBV5-8; 8 bases line up with TRBD1. V gave up 4 bases and J gave up 3 bases; unmatched junction bases: 9. The CDR3 spans 15 residues. The germline gives CDR1 SGHTS, CDR2 YDEGEE. CDR3 sequence (DNA): TGTGCCAGCAGCACCCCGACAGGGGATCGCTACGAGCAGTACTTC. This translates into CASSTPTGDRYEQYF.

The chain carries TRBV4-2 and TRBJ2-1, with 11 bases identical to TRBD2. V shed 4 bases, J shed 3 bases, and the junction held 20 bases outside the gene matches. Germline lookup yields CDR1 LGHNA and CDR2 YNFKEQ. The CDR3 runs 21 residues. For the CDR3, the DNA is TGTGCCAGCAGCCCATCCCAAGCAGGGTCCTCAACTAGCGGGAGCTACAATGAGCAGTTCTTC. Amino acid sequence: CASSPSQAGSSTSGSYNEQFF.

This chain's CDR3 is CASSYSEGTEAFF. The CDR3 DNA reads TGTGCCAGCAGTTACTCTGAGGGCACTGAAGCTTTCTTT. The J gene is TRBJ1-1, the V gene TRBV2; D not certain. The CDR3 loop spans 13 amino acids. Germline CDR1 is SNHLY and CDR2 is FYNNEI. Trimming took 5 bases from V and 4 from J, leaving 11 bases between them.

V and J are TRBV28 and TRBJ2-7; D possibly corresponds to TRBD1 (6 bases). CDR3 size: 14 residues. V lost 4 bases, J lost 6 bases, and 16 bases lay in between. CDR1 is MDHEN and CDR2 is SYDVKM in the germline V gene. The CDR3 DNA sequence: TGTGCCAGCAGTTCCAGAAGGACAGCCCTCGAGCAGTACTTC. Its translation: CASSSRRTALEQYF.

The chain is built from TRBV29-1 and TRBJ2-5; D gene unclear. With 5 bases removed from V and 1 base from J, the gap between germline ends came to 2 bases. CDR3 length equals 10 residues. Germline V gene sequence: CDR1 SQVTM, CDR2 ANQGSEA. The CDR3: CSVLQETQYF. The CDR3, as DNA: TGCAGCGTTCTCCAAGAGACCCAGTACTTC. The full variable domain, with the rest looked up from reference TRBV29-1 and TRBJ2-5, is SAVISQKPSRDICQRGTSLTIQCQVDSQVTMMFWYRQQPGQSLTLIATANQGSEATYESGFVIDKFPISRPNLTFSTLTVSNMSPEDSSIYLCSVLQETQYFGPGTRLLVL.

The V gene is TRBV5-1, the J gene TRBJ1-6; D perhaps matches TRBD1 (6 bases). Germline V gives CDR1 SGHRS, CDR2 YFSETQ. V lost 4 bases, J lost 7 bases, and 18 bases lay in between. This CDR3 comprises 16 residues. The CDR3 reads CASSRLQGSDNSPLHF. The DNA for the CDR3 is TGCGCCAGCAGCCGATTACAGGGATCTGACAATTCACCCCTCCACTTT. Looking up the rest from reference TRBV5-1 and TRBJ1-6 gives the full variable domain: KAGVTQTPRYLIKTRGQQVTLSCSPISGHRSVSWYQQTPGQGLQFLFEYFSETQRNKGNFPGRFSGRQFSNSRSEMNVSTLELGDSALYLCASSRLQGSDNSPLHFGNGTRLTVT.

In this sample, this clone turned up once. V and J are TRBV5-1 and TRBJ1-2; D gene unclear. This CDR3 has 13 residues. CDR1 and CDR2 from the germline V gene are SGHRS and YFSETQ. V lost 0 bases and J lost 8, with 11 bases in between. The CDR3 DNA follows: TGCGCCAGCAGCTTGGAACTGCCGGTAGGCTACACCTTC. It yields the protein CASSLELPVGYTF.

This chain uses TRBV5-1 with TRBJ2-3; D call uncertain. V shed 0 bases and J shed 4 bases, with 12 bases lying between them. Germline lookup yields CDR1 SGHRS and CDR2 YFSETQ. CDR3 length: 15 amino acids. Here the CDR3 reads CASSLGSMGPDTQYF. The CDR3 region has the DNA TGCGCCAGCAGCTTGGGTAGTATGGGCCCAGATACGCAGTATTTT.

The chain joins TRBV25-1 to TRBJ1-3; a possible D gene is TRBD1 (6 bases). V was cut by 6 bases and J by 2 bases, with 14 bases left in between. CDR3 length: 15 amino acids. Germline CDR1 MGHDK, CDR2 SYGVNS. In DNA form, the CDR3 reads TGTGCCAGCAGGAAAGCAGGGGACACTGGAAACACCATATATTTT. Its protein product is CASRKAGDTGNTIYF.

The chain recombines TRBV7-9 with TRBJ2-2; D is uncertain. With 6 bases removed from V and 8 bases from J, the gap between germline ends came to 13 bases. CDR3 length equals 13 residues. Per the germline V gene, CDR1 is SEHNR and CDR2 is FQNEAQ (reference sequence). The DNA for the CDR3 is TGTGCCAGCAGTTCCGATTTCGGGGGGGAGCTGTTTTTT. Residues: CASSSDFGGELFF.

The chain has TRBV9 and TRBJ2-3; D gene uncertain. Per the germline V gene, CDR1 is SGDLS and CDR2 is YYNGEE. The CDR3 runs to 12 residues. With 0 bases removed from V and 6 bases from J, the gap between germline ends came to 5 bases. The CDR3 DNA is TGTGCCAGCAGCGTAGATCAGGATACGCAGTATTTT. Encoded protein: CASSVDQDTQYF.

The V and J genes are TRBV5-1 and TRBJ1-4, with D tentatively TRBD1 (5 bases). With 1 base removed from V and 1 base from J, the gap between germline ends came to 5 bases. This CDR3 is 14 amino acids long. CDR1 is SGHRS and CDR2 is YFSETQ in the germline V gene. The CDR3 sequence: CASSLQGTNEKLFF. CDR3 DNA: TGCGCCAGCAGCTTGCAGGGAACTAATGAAAAACTGTTTTTT.

The chain is built from TRBV25-1 and TRBJ2-1; TRBD1 agrees at 9 bases. In germline, CDR1 is MGHDK, CDR2 SYGVNS. The CDR3 is 15 amino acids. The junction had 16 bases not matched to a gene; V was cut back by 11 bases and J by 8 bases. The CDR3 nucleotides are TGTGCCGCCTCTGTTGCGGGACAGGGAACCCATGAGCAGTTCTTC. Encoded protein: CAASVAGQGTHEQFF. Full variable domain (outside the CDR3, taken from reference TRBV25-1 and TRBJ2-1): EADIYQTPRYLVIGTGKKITLECSQTMGHDKMYWYQQDPGMELHLIHYSYGVNSTEKGDLSSESTVSRIRTEHFPLTLESARPSHTSQYLCAASVAGQGTHEQFFGPGTRLTVL.

The DNA for the CDR3 is TGTGCCAGCAGTGATCAACCCCTAGTTGGCTACACCTTC. It specifies CASSDQPLVGYTF. The chain employs TRBV2 and TRBJ1-2, with D unresolved. V dropped 3 bases and J dropped 7 bases, with 12 bases sitting between them. The germline CDR1 and CDR2 sequences are SNHLY and FYNNEI. CDR3 length equals 13 residues.

The genes are TRBV9 and TRBJ2-3; 11 nucleotides match TRBD2. Trimming took 4 bases from V and 0 from J; bases not matched to a gene: 10. CDR1 and CDR2 from the germline V gene are SGDLS and YYNGEE. CDR3 length: 18 residues. The CDR3 coding sequence is TGTGCCAGCAGCCTCGATAGCGGGGGGGCCTACAGCACAGATACGCAGTATTTT. This gives the protein CASSLDSGGAYSTDTQYF.

This clone has just one count. The chain recombines TRBV6-5 with TRBJ2-7; 7 nucleotides match TRBD2. V lost 0 bases to trimming and J lost 1 base; unmatched junction nucleotides: 3. CDR1 MNHEY and CDR2 SVGAGI come from the germline V gene. This CDR3 has 15 amino acids. The CDR3 sequence is CASSYSGGLSYEQYF. The DNA of the CDR3 is TGTGCCAGCAGTTACTCGGGGGGGTTATCCTACGAGCAGTACTTC.

V and J are TRBV7-3 and TRBJ1-1; D call uncertain. The germline V gene has CDR1 SGHTA and CDR2 FQGTGA. Trimming took 1 base from V and 10 from J, leaving 19 bases between them. CDR3 length: 15 residues. The CDR3 coding sequence is TGTGCCAGCAGCTTAATGGGTGGTGGAGGAAACGTAGCTTTCTTT. Protein product: CASSLMGGGGNVAFF.

In this sample, this clone turned up once. The rearrangement joins TRBV5-1 to TRBJ2-7; 7 bases are shared with TRBD2. This CDR3 region has 15 residues. The germline CDR1 and CDR2 sequences are SGHRS and YFSETQ. V lost 4 bases and J lost 4; bases outside the gene matches: 11. In DNA form, the CDR3 reads TGCGCCAGCAGCCCCGTCCTAGCGGAACCTTACGAGCAGTACTTC. Protein sequence: CASSPVLAEPYEQYF.

This clone is a singleton in its sample. V and J are TRBV30 and TRBJ1-1; D is possibly TRBD1 (5 bases). V lost 4 bases and J 6 bases, leaving 15 bases between the germline ends. The CDR3 consists of 13 residues. Germline V gives CDR1 GTSNPN, CDR2 SVGIG (reference sequence). CDR3 nucleotide sequence: TGTGCCTGGACCCCTCCATGGGGCCCTGAAGCTTTCTTT. Translation: CAWTPPWGPEAFF.

This clone was observed once. The genes are TRBV5-5 and TRBJ2-3, with 7 bases lining up with TRBD2. The CDR3 is made up of 16 amino acids. The ends lost 0 bases at V and 4 bases at J; junction bases unmatched: 8. Germline CDR1 and CDR2: SGHKS and YYEKEE (reference sequence). CDR3 sequence reads: CASSLAVAGAPDTQYF. For the CDR3, the DNA is TGTGCCAGCAGCTTGGCCGTCGCGGGAGCCCCAGATACGCAGTATTTT. The full variable domain, completed using reference TRBV5-5 and TRBJ2-3, is DAGVTQSPTHLIKTRGQQVTLRCSPISGHKSVSWYQQVLGQGPQFIFQYYEKEERGRGNFPDRFSARQFPNYSSELNVNALLLGDSALYLCASSLAVAGAPDTQYFGPGTRLTVL.

The genes are TRBV28 and TRBJ1-1; 7 bases fit TRBD1. CDR1 and CDR2 from the germline V gene are MDHEN and SYDVKM. Unmatched junction bases numbered 2, after V lost 7 bases and J lost 9 bases. This CDR3 region has 10 residues. CDR3 in DNA: TGTGCCAGCATACAGGGGAAAGCTTTCTTT. Translated, it gives CASIQGKAFF.

The chain combines TRBV30 with TRBJ2-7; no firm D call. Trimming took off 1 base at V and 0 bases at J, with 7 bases between the two ends. This CDR3 has 13 amino acids. CDR1 is GTSNPN and CDR2 is SVGIG in the germline V gene (reference sequence). Here the CDR3 DNA reads TGTGCCTGGAGTGACGCGGACTCCTACGAGCAGTACTTC. Translating it yields CAWSDADSYEQYF.

The V and J genes are TRBV6-1 and TRBJ1-2; weak D call: TRBD1 (6 bases). Trimming removed 6 bases at V and 6 bases at J, with 14 bases between. The CDR3 is 13 residues long. Germline V gene lookup returns CDR1 MNHNS and CDR2 SASEGT. CDR3 loop: CASSVQGKDGYTF. The CDR3 DNA follows: TGTGCCAGCAGCGTACAGGGAAAAGATGGCTACACCTTC.

The chain has TRBV11-2 and TRBJ2-5, with 8 bases that match TRBD2. The V segment lost 1 base and the J segment 4 bases; nucleotides outside the gene matches: 11. Per the germline V gene, CDR1 is SGHAT and CDR2 is FQNNGV. The CDR3 runs 17 residues. The DNA for the CDR3 is TGTGCCAGCAGCTTAGGATACGGGGGGGGGCACGGAGAGACCCAGTACTTC. Translating gives CASSLGYGGGHGETQYF.

CDR3 DNA sequence: TGTGCCAGCAGTTCGACAGGGGGTCGCTATGGCTACACCTTC. It encodes CASSSTGGRYGYTF. This chain joins TRBV27 and TRBJ1-2; 9 bases map to TRBD1. The germline V gene encodes CDR1 MNHEY and CDR2 SMNVEV (reference sequence). The CDR3 contains 14 residues. The junction had 4 bases not matched to a gene; V was cut back by 4 bases and J by 4 bases.

The CDR3 reads CAWRGGLAGAGDTQYF. The CDR3 nucleotides read TGTGCCTGGAGGGGCGGGCTAGCGGGGGCCGGGGATACGCAGTATTTT. The rearrangement links TRBV30 to TRBJ2-3; TRBD2 matches at 10 bases. The CDR3 totals 16 residues. With V trimmed by 3 bases and J by 6 bases, 12 bases remained unmatched. CDR1 is GTSNPN and CDR2 is SVGIG in the germline V gene (reference sequence).

The V call is TRBV2, the J call TRBJ2-7; D gene uncertain. Looked up from germline, CDR1 is SNHLY and CDR2 is FYNNEI. V lost 10 bases to trimming and J lost 2 bases, with 12 bases between them. The length of the CDR3 is 12 residues. CDR3 nucleotide sequence: TGTGCCACCAAACAAGAAACCTACGAGCAGTACTTC. It translates to CATKQETYEQYF.

This chain links TRBV2 with TRBJ2-5; TRBD2 agrees at 14 bases. The trim removed 6 bases at V and 3 bases at J, leaving 6 bases unmatched. CDR1 SNHLY and CDR2 FYNNEI come from the germline V gene. This CDR3 has 16 amino acids. CDR3 in amino acids: CASSGVGLAGEETQYF. DNA for the CDR3: TGTGCCAGCAGCGGGGTGGGACTAGCGGGAGAAGAGACCCAGTACTTC.